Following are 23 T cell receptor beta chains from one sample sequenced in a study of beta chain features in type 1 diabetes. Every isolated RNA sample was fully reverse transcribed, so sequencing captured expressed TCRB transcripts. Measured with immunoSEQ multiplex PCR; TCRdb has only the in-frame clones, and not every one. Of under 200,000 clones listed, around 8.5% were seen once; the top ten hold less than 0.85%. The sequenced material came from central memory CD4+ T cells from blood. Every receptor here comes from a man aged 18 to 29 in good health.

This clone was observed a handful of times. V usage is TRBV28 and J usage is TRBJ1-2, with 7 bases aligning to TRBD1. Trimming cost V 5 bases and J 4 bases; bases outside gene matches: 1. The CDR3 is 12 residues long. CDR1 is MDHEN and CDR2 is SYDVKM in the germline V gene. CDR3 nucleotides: TGTGCCAGCAGTACAGGGGTCTATGGCTACACCTTC. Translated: CASSTGVYGYTF.

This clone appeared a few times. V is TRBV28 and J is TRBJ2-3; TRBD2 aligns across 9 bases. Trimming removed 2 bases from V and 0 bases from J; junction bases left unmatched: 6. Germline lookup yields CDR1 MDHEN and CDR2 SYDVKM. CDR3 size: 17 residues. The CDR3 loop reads CASSLLAGPSSTDTQYF. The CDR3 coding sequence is TGTGCCAGCAGTTTACTAGCGGGACCTTCTAGCACAGATACGCAGTATTTT. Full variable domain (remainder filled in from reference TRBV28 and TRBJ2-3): DVKVTQSSRYLVKRTGEKVFLECVQDMDHENMFWYRQDPGLGLRLIYFSYDVKMKEKGDIPEGYSVSREKKERFSLILESASTNQTSMYLCASSLLAGPSSTDTQYFGPGTRLTVL.

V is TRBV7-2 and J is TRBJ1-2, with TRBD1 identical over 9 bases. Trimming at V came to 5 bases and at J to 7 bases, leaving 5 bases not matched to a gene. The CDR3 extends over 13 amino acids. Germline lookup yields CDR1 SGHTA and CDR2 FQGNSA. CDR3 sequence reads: CASSTGTGPGYTF. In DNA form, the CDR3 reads TGTGCCAGCAGCACCGGGACAGGGCCTGGCTACACCTTC.

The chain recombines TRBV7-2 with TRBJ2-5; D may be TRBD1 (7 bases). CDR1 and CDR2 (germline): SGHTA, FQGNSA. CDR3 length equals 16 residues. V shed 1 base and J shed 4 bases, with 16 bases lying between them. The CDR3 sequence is CASSLETQGGRETQYF. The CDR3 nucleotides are TGTGCCAGCAGCTTAGAAACGCAGGGGGGAAGAGAGACCCAGTACTTC. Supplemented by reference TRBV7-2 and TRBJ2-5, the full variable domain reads GAGVSQSPSNKVTEKGKDVELRCDPISGHTALYWYRQSLGQGLEFLIYFQGNSAPDKSGLPSDRFSAERTGGSVSTLTIQRTQQEDSAVYLCASSLETQGGRETQYFGPGTRLLVL.

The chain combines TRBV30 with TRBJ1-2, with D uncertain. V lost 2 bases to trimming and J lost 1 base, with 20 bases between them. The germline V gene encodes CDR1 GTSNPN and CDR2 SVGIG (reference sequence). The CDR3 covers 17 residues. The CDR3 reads CAWSSGLRRFFNYGYTF. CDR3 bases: TGTGCCTGGAGTTCGGGGTTAAGACGCTTTTTTAACTATGGCTACACCTTC.

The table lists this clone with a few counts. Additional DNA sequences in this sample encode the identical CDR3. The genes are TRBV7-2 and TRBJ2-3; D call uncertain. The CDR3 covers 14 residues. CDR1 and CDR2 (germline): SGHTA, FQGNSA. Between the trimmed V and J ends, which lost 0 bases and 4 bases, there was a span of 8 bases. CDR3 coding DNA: TGTGCCAGCAGCTTAGCCGGAGCTCCAGATACGCAGTATTTT. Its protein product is CASSLAGAPDTQYF.

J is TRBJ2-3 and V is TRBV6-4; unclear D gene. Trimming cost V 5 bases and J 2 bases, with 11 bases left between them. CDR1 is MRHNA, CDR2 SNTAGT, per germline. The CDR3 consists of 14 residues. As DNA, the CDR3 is TGTGCCAGCAGTTGGAACAGATACACAGATACGCAGTATTTT. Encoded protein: CASSWNRYTDTQYF.

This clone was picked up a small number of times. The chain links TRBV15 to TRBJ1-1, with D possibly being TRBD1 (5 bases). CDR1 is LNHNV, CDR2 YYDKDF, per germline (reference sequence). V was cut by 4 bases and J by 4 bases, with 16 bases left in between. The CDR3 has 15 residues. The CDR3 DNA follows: TGTGCCACCAGCAAGGACAATCGGGTGGTCACTGAAGCTTTCTTT. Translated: CATSKDNRVVTEAFF.

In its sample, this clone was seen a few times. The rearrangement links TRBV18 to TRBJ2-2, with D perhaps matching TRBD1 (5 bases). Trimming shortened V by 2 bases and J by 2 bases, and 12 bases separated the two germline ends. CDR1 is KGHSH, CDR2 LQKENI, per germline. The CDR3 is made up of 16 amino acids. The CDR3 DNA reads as TGTGCCAGCTCACCAGAGGACACCCGCAACACCGGGGAGCTGTTTTTT. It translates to CASSPEDTRNTGELFF.

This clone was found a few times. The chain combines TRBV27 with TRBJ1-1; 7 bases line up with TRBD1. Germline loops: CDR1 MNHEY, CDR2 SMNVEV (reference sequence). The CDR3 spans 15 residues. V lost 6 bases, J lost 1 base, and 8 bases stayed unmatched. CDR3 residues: CASRAWDSSNTEAFF. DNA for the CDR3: TGTGCCAGCAGGGCCTGGGACAGCTCGAACACTGAAGCTTTCTTT.

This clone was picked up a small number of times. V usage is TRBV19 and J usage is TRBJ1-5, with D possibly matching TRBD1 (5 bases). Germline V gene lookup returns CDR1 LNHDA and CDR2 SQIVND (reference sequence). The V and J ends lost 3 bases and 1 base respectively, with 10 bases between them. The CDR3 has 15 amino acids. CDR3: CASSIGQSSNQPQHF. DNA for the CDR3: TGTGCCAGTAGTATCGGACAATCAAGCAATCAGCCCCAGCATTTT.

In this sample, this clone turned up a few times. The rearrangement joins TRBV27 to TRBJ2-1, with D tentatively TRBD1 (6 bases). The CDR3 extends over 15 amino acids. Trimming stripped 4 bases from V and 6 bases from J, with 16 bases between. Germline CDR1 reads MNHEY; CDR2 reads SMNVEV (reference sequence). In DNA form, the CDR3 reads TGTGCCAGCAGTTACCGGGACAATCCGGGCAATGAGCAGTTCTTC. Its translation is CASSYRDNPGNEQFF.

The CDR3 reads CASSFTGARGEKLFF. The CDR3 DNA reads as TGTGCCAGCAGCTTTACCGGAGCCCGGGGTGAAAAACTGTTTTTT. V usage is TRBV7-9 and J usage is TRBJ1-4; no firm D call. Trimming left V 3 bases short and J 7 bases short, with 15 bases between. The CDR3 is 15 amino acids. Germline CDR1 and CDR2: SEHNR and FQNEAQ (reference sequence).

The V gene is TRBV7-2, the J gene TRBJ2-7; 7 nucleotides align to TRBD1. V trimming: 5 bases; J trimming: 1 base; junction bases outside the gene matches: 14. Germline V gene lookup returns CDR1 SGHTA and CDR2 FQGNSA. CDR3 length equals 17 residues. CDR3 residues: CASSTTLTGLTSYEQYF. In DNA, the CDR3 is TGTGCCAGCAGCACGACGCTGACAGGGCTAACTTCCTACGAGCAGTACTTC.

The chain's CDR3 is CASSQDSVSYGYTF. In nucleotides, the CDR3 is TGTGCCAGCAGCCAGGATTCGGTCAGCTATGGCTACACCTTC. This chain joins TRBV11-2 and TRBJ1-2; D remains ambiguous. Germline V gives CDR1 SGHAT, CDR2 FQNNGV. Trimming removed 5 bases from V and 4 bases from J, with 14 bases in between. The length of the CDR3 is 14 residues.

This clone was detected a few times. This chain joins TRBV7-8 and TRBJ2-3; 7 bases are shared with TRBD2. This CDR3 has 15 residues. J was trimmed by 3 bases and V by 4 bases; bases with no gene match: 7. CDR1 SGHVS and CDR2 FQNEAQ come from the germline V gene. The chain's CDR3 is CASSSQLGGTDTQYF. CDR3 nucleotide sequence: TGTGCCAGCAGCTCGCAATTGGGGGGGACAGATACGCAGTATTTT.

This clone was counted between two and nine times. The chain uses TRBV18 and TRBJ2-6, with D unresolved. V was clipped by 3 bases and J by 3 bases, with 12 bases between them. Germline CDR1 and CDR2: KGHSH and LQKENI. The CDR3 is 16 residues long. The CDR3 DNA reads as TGTGCCAGCTCACCCCGGTCCTCAGGTGGGGCCAACGTCCTGACTTTC. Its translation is CASSPRSSGGANVLTF.

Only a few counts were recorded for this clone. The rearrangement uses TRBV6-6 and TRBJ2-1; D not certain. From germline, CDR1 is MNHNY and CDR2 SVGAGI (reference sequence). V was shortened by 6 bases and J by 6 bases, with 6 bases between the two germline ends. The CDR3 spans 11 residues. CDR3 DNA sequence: TGTGCCAGCAGCCCAGTCAATGAGCAGTTCTTC. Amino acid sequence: CASSPVNEQFF.

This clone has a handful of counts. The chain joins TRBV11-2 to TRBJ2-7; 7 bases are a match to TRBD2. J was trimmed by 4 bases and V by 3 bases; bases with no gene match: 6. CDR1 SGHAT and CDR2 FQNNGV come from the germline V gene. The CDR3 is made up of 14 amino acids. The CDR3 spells CASSLGGSAYEQYF. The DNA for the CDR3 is TGTGCCAGCAGCTTGGGAGGGAGTGCTTACGAGCAGTACTTC. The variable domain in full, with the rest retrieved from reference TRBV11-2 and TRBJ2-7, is EAGVAQSPRYKIIEKRQSVAFWCNPISGHATLYWYQQILGQGPKLLIQFQNNGVVDDSQLPKDRFSAERLKGVDSTLKIQPAKLEDSAVYLCASSLGGSAYEQYFGPGTRLTVT.

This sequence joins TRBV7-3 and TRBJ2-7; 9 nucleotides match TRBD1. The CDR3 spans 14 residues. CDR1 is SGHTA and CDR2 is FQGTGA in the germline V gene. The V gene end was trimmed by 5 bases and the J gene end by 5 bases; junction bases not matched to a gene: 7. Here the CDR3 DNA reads TGTGCCAGCAGCCCCGGGACAGGGACCCACGAGCAGTACTTC. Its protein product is CASSPGTGTHEQYF.

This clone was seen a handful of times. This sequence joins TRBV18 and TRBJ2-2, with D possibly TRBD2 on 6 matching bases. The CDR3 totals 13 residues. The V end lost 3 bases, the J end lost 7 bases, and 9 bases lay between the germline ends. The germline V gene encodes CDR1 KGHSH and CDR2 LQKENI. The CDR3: CASSPRDFGELFF. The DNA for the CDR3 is TGTGCCAGCTCACCGAGGGACTTCGGGGAGCTGTTTTTT.

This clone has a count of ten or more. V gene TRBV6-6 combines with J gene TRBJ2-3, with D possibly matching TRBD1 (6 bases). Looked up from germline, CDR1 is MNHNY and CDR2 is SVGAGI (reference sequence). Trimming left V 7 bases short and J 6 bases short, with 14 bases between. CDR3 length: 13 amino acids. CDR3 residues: CASILRGMDTQYF. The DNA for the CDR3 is TGTGCCAGCATTCTGAGGGGGATGGATACGCAGTATTTT.

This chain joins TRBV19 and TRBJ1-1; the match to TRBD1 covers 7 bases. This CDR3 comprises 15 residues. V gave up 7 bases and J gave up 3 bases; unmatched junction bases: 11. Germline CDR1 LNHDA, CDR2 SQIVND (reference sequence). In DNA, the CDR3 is TGTGCCAGTACCAGGGCAGAGACAGGGCACACTGAAGCTTTCTTT. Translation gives CASTRAETGHTEAFF.